This T cell receptor beta chain came from a study of blood T cells in healthy people across ages. At the level of the study: With template switching, about one barcoded beta molecule was captured per two T cells. Study outcomes and limitations: Estimates drawn from one million T cells were deemed to understate diversity. The CMV status of each donor remained undetermined, and this could have confounded shifts in expanded clonotypes.

Each donor had around 9.2 milliliters of peripheral blood drawn. Concerning this clonotype itself: Its antigen is undetermined.

PCR was performed a second time for roughly 7 to 11 cycles using a sample-barcoded 5' primer and a J-beta primer mix. MiXCR, run by TCRdb on the 5' RACE reads, gives a single entry per CDR3 protein. The sample holds about 1.8 million distinct CDR3 sequences, roughly 49% seen once. In germline, CDR1 is SGHTA, CDR2 FQGNSA. The CDR3 totals 15 residues. The germline V and J ends were trimmed by 1 base and 4 bases, with 11 bases remaining between them. This TCR came from a woman in her thirties or forties in good health. The chain carries TRBV7-2 and TRBJ2-1, with D tentatively TRBD2 (6 bases). The sample taken for sequencing was blood. CDR3 in DNA: TGTGCCAGCAGCTTAGACCCGGGAGAGTACAATGAGCAGTTCTTC. Encoded protein: CASSLDPGEYNEQFF.